The following is a TCR beta chain sequence with its context. These data are taken from a study of blood T cell repertoires in COVID-19. Study summary: Symptom resolution, clearance, or two negative PCRs marked the recovered donors of Cohort 3.

Germline values: CDR1 SEHNR, CDR2 FQNEAQ (reference sequence). The CDR3 contains 14 residues. V gave up 3 bases and J gave up 3 bases, with 10 bases separating them. TCRdb's table, derived via immunoSEQ multiplex PCR, lists solely in-frame clones and lacks some. Here the sample spans roughly 210,000 clones, 87% being singletons. Sequencing was performed on PBMCs or T cells enriched from blood (not recorded which). This TCR was recovered from a man aged 30 to 39 in a cohort exposed to, infected with or recovered from COVID-19 (not recorded which). V and J are TRBV7-9 and TRBJ2-3; D is possibly TRBD1 (6 bases). The CDR3 bases are TGTGCCAGCAGCTTTTCTCAGGGGACAGATACGCAGTATTTT. Translating it yields CASSFSQGTDTQYF.